This TCR beta chain was obtained from a study of CD8 T cells in Susac syndrome. The CDR3 has 12 residues. V lost 0 bases, J lost 7 bases, and 10 bases lay in between. Per the germline V gene, CDR1 is GTSNPN and CDR2 is SVGIG (reference sequence). A quantity of about 0.5 to 1 ug RNA underwent reverse transcription using random hexamers. TCRdb ran MiXCR on the immunoSEQ multiplex PCR reads and lists one entry per CDR3 protein. This table has about 130,000 distinct CDR3 sequences, about 93% appearing once. This clonotype was sampled from a human donor in good health. The specimen was CD4+ T cells from PBMCs. This chain connects TRBV30 to TRBJ2-7; D not resolved. The CDR3 bases are TGTGCCTGGAGTGTGGCAGTGAGGGAGCAGTACTTC. As protein: CAWSVAVREQYF.